Sequencing of this T cell receptor (beta chain) was carried out in a study of blood T cell repertoires in COVID-19. Study in general: Both acute and convalescent COVID-19 samples were obtained from the United States, Italy and Spain. PBMCs, B-cell-depleted T cells, or T cells provided the cDNA or gDNA that made up the material.

Per the original methods: From reference gene primer amplification, estimates of nucleated cell counts were derived. This table comes from immunoSEQ multiplex PCR, and its TCRdb copy is limited to in-frame clones, with some not included. V, J and clone size derive from that table, while D and trimming were established from the DNA sequence. The table shows 110,000 to 150,000 clones, with about 87% occurring only once. This CDR3 has 13 residues. The specimen was peripheral blood. This clonotype was sampled from a human donor in a cohort sampled during active COVID-19. The gene calls are TRBV12-2 and TRBJ1-1; the D call TRBD1 from the table was never checked on the DNA. TRBV12-2 is a listed pseudogene. The DNA of the CDR3 is TGTGCAAGTCGCCGAGACCTGGACAGGGTGGCTTTCTTT. Translated, it gives CASRRDLDRVAFF.